Described below is a single T cell receptor (beta chain) sequence and its context. These data are taken from a study of blood T cells in healthy people across ages. The use of a sample-barcoded 5' primer and a J-beta primer mix characterized a second PCR of 7 to 11 cycles. MiXCR, applied by TCRdb to the 5' RACE reads, yields one record per CDR3 protein. The sample includes some 1.4 million distinct CDR3 sequences, around 42% of them seen just once. What was sequenced was blood. This TCR derives from a woman aged 18-29 years in good health.

The CDR3 nucleotides are TGCAGTGCTAGAGTAGCGGGTATGCAGTTCTTC. Amino acid sequence: CSARVAGMQFF. The chain employs TRBV20-1 and TRBJ2-1; 7 positions match TRBD2. Germline CDR1 DFQATT, CDR2 SNEGSKA (reference sequence). V was clipped by 1 base and J by 12 bases; unmatched bases: 3. The CDR3 is 11 amino acids.